Only a few counts were recorded for the clone carrying this T cell receptor (beta chain). Its antigen is still unknown. V was cut by 0 bases and J by 12 bases, with 14 bases left in between. The CDR3 extends over 13 amino acids. Germline V gene sequence: CDR1 ENHRY, CDR2 SYGVKD. MiXCR, run by TCRdb on the multiplex PCR reads, gives a single entry per CDR3 protein. The sample includes around 66,000 distinct CDR3 sequences, roughly 44% seen only once; the top ten take roughly 9%. The data stem from a study of breast tumors, draining lymph nodes, adjacent tissues. Study findings and constraints: Tumor repertoires ranked between lymph nodes and nontumor tissue in diversity, with V and J gene preferences. Data fit most tumor T cells coming from lymph node, expanding in tumor. Luminal-like breast cancer showed significantly higher tumor–nontumor repertoire similarity than basal-like.

The sample consisted of breast tumor tissue. The chain couples TRBV10-3 to TRBJ1-2, with unresolved D. This receptor was identified in a female donor with breast cancer. Some clones in this sample may be carry-over from other donors' samples. The DNA of the CDR3 is TGTGCCATCAGTGAGTCGACGGCGGCTGGAAACACCTTC. Its protein is CAISESTAAGNTF.